The present T cell receptor beta chain was sequenced within a study of type 1 regulatory T cells (dated by TCRdb to the early 2020s). Background on the whole study: The study characterized an in vitro protocol that generated a Tr1-enriched, alloantigen-specific CD4 T cell product named T-allo10. Patients with hematological malignancies who were receiving allogeneic hematopoietic stem cell transplantation were the group in which T-allo10 was being clinically evaluated.

Instrument on record: Illumina MiSeq. The public reads were run again by TCRdb, first through fastp at Q25 and then through MiXCR, and only productive beta chains were kept. CDR3 protein sequences are deduplicated, and each keeps its most common genes and DNA. The sample table lists 80,000 to 100,000 distinct CDR3 sequences, 30% to 35% of them with a count of one. The top ten constitute 2.2% of the sample. The germline V and J ends show losses of 0 bases and 14 bases respectively, and no gene match explains 7 bases of the junction. The germline V gene yields SGHDN for CDR1 and FVKESK for CDR2. Including cysteine and phenylalanine, the CDR3 has 14 amino acids. CDR3 DNA only is kept here, 42 bases in frame from base 1. This clonotype was seen once. This clone's antigen is unknown. The input lacks base qualities; no much larger clone sits a single base away. Support from one read is weak.

Input material: CD4+ T cells, either the whole sample or a sorted fraction (not recorded which). The sequence was collected from a human donor in good health. The chain couples TRBV14 to TRBJ2-3; 11 central bases correspond to TRBD2. The CDR3 has the sequence CASSQETSGKGRYF. Here is the DNA: TGTGCCAGCAGCCAAGAGACTAGCGGGAAGGGGCGGTATTTT.